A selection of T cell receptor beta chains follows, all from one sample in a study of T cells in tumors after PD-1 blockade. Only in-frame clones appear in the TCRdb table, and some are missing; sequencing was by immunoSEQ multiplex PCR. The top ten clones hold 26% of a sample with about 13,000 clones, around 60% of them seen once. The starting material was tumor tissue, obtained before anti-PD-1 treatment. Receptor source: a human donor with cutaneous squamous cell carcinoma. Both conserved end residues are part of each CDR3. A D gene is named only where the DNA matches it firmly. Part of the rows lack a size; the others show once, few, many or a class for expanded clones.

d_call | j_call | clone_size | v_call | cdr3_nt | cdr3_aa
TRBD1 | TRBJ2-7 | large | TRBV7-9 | TGTGCCAGCAGCCTCTCCGGGACAGGGTCCTACGAGCAGTACTTC | CASSLSGTGSYEQYF
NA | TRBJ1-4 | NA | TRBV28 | TGTGCCAGCAGTTACCCCCTTCCCGGGATTGATGAAAAACTGTTTTTT | CASSYPLPGIDEKLFF
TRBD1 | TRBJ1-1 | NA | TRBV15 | TGTGCCACCAGCAGAGGGGATACCGGGACAGGATTTTTGGCTTTCTTT | CATSRGDTGTGFLAFF
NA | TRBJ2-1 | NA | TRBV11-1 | TGTGCCAGCAGCTTAGGCATGTCCAGGTCCAATGAGCAGTTCTTC | CASSLGMSRSNEQFF
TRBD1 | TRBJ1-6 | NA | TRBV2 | TGTGCCAGCAGGACAGGGAGCTCCTATAATTCACCCCTCCACTTT | CASRTGSSYNSPLHF
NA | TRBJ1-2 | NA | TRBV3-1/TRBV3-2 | TGTGCCAGCAGCCCAAACGTAGGCAGGGGTAACTATGGCTACACCTTC | CASSPNVGRGNYGYTF
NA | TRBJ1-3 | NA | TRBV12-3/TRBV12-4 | TGTGCCAGCAGTTTCGGAGGTGGAAACACCATATATTTT | CASSFGGGNTIYF
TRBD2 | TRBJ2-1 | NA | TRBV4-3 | TGCGCCAGCAGCCAAGCCCGACTAGCGGGAGAGTACAATGAGCAGTTCTTC | CASSQARLAGEYNEQFF
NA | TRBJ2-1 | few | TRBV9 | TGTGCCAGCAGCGTAAGTCCGGTGCGGGAAGGGAACAATGAGCAGTTCTTC | CASSVSPVREGNNEQFF
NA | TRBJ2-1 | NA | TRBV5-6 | TGTGCCAGCAACCTATTCAGGGGTACCTACAATGAGCAGTTCTTC | CASNLFRGTYNEQFF
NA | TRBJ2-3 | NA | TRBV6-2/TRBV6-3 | TGTGCCAGCAGTTACGGGCTCTCCACAGATACGCAGTATTTT | CASSYGLSTDTQYF
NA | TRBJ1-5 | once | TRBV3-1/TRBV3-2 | TGTGCCAGCAGCCCTGGGGGCAATCAGCCCCAGCATTTT | CASSPGGNQPQHF
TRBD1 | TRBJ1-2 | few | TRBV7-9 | TGTGCCAGCAGCCAAACAGGGGCTGCTAACTATGGCTACACCTTC | CASSQTGAANYGYTF
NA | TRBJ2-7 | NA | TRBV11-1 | TGTGCCAGCAGACGTGCGGGGACAAACTACGAGCAGTACTTC | CASRRAGTNYEQYF
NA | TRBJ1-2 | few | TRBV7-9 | TGTGCCAGCAGCTTAGGACAGTTAGGCTACACCTTC | CASSLGQLGYTF
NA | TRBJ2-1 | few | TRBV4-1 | TGCGCCAGCAGCCAAGCTCTAAGGGGTGAGCAGTTCTTC | CASSQALRGEQFF
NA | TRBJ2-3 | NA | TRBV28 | TGTGCCAGCAGTACCCCAAGGGGGTCAGATACGCAGTATTTT | CASSTPRGSDTQYF
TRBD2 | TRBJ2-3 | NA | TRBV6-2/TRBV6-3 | TGTGCCAGCAGTTACTCCGGGACTAGCGGGCGATCGTGGTATTTT | CASSYSGTSGRSWYF
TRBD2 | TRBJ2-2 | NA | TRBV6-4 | TGTGCCAGCAGCGCTACTAGCGGGGCCGGGGAGCTGTTTTTT | CASSATSGAGELFF
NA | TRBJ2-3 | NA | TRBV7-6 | TGTGCCAGCAGCTTCTCCCTTTTCACAGATACGCAGTATTTT | CASSFSLFTDTQYF
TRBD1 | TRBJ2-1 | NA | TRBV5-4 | TGTGCCAGCTTTATACACAGGGGCACCTACAATGAGCAGTTCTTC | CASFIHRGTYNEQFF